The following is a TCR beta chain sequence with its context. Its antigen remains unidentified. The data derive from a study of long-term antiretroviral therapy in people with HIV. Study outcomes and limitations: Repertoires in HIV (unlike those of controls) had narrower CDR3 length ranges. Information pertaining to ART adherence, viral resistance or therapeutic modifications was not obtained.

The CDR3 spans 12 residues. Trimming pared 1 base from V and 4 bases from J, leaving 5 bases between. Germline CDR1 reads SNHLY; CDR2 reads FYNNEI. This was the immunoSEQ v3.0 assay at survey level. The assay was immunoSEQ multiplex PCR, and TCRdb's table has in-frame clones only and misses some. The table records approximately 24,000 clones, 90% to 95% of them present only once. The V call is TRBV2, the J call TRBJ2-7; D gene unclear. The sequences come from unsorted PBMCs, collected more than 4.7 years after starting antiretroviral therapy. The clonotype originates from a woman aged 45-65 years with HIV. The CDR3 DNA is TGTGCCAGCAGTGAAGAGGTATACGAGCAGTACTTC. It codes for CASSEEVYEQYF.